The 21 T cell receptor beta chains presented below share a single source sample, sequenced in a study of control samples from healthy donors and cancer patients. Data came from immunoSEQ multiplex PCR; TCRdb stores just in-frame clones and leaves some out. Among about 82,000 clones listed, more than 75% were seen once. The source material was blood. The receptors were gathered from a man in his forties or fifties in good health.

This chain joins TRBV5-4 and TRBJ1-2, with TRBD1 matching over 9 bases. The CDR3 runs to 14 residues. Per germline, CDR1 SGHNT and CDR2 YYREEE (reference sequence). V lost 4 bases and J lost 4; bases outside the gene matches: 5. CDR3 region: CASSPGTGLYGYTF. The CDR3 bases are TGTGCCAGCAGCCCCGGGACAGGGCTCTATGGCTACACCTTC.

With respect to this clone: One end of the junction fails to match germline, which may point to a read error. The V and J genes are TRBV14 and TRBJ1-2, with 8 bases aligning to TRBD1. Germline CDR1 reads SGHDN; CDR2 reads FVKESK. The CDR3 is 12 residues long. The CDR3 nucleotides read TGTGCCAGCAGCCTGGGACAGGCCCCAACCATCTTC. Residues: CASSLGQAPTIF.

This clone was counted between two and nine times. This same CDR3 is encoded by further DNA sequences in the sample. The chain has TRBV6-2 or TRBV6-3 and TRBJ1-1, with D tentatively TRBD1 (5 bases). The CDR3 runs to 11 residues. The germline V gene encodes CDR1 MNHEY and CDR2 SVGEGT. V lost 6 bases, J lost 8 bases, and 10 bases lay in between. The CDR3 DNA sequence: TGTGCCAGCAGCCCAGGGCTGGAAGCTTTCTTT. It translates to CASSPGLEAFF.

The chain joins TRBV5-6 to TRBJ1-5; D ambiguous. The CDR3 contains 14 residues. V was trimmed by 2 bases and J by 4 bases, leaving 10 bases between them. Germline values: CDR1 SGHDT, CDR2 YYEEEE. The CDR3 DNA follows: TGTGCCAGCAGCTTCGGCAGGTTGAATCAGCCCCAGCATTTT. This translates into CASSFGRLNQPQHF.

This clone was counted only a few times. The rearrangement joins TRBV6-6 to TRBJ2-3; no definite D call. This CDR3 comprises 16 residues. Germline CDR1 is MNHNY and CDR2 is SVGAGI (reference sequence). The V gene lost 0 bases and the J gene lost 0 bases, with 10 bases spanning the gap. The CDR3 bases are TGTGCCAGCAGTTACTCGACGCCTTCTAGCACAGATACGCAGTATTTT. Protein product: CASSYSTPSSTDTQYF.

V is TRBV11-3 and J is TRBJ2-3; D is unresolved. V was trimmed by 2 bases and J by 7 bases, leaving 7 bases between them. CDR1 is SGHNT, CDR2 YENEEA, per germline. CDR3 length equals 12 residues. CDR3 nucleotides: TGTGCCAGCAGCTTACTTCCGAATACGCAGTATTTT. Protein: CASSLLPNTQYF.

Written as DNA, the CDR3 is TGTGCCAGCAGTACAACGACGGTCATGGGCAATCAGCCCCAGCATTTT. Its protein is CASSTTTVMGNQPQHF. This chain links TRBV6-6 with TRBJ1-5; unclear D gene. This CDR3 has 16 residues. Germline-derived CDR1 and CDR2 are MNHNY and SVGAGI (reference sequence). The V and J ends lost 5 bases and 2 bases respectively, with 16 bases between them.

The chain links TRBV19 to TRBJ1-2, with unresolved D. This CDR3 is built from 15 residues. In germline, CDR1 is LNHDA, CDR2 SQIVND (reference sequence). V lost 3 bases to trimming and J lost 0 bases, with 11 bases between them. For the CDR3, the DNA is TGTGCCAGTAGTATCGTGGGAGTAGCTAACTATGGCTACACCTTC. It is translated as CASSIVGVANYGYTF.

This clone has only one observation. V usage is TRBV6-6 and J usage is TRBJ1-1; unclear D gene. CDR3 length: 13 amino acids. V lost 2 bases, J lost 5 bases, and 9 bases lay in between. Germline loops: CDR1 MNHNY, CDR2 SVGAGI (reference sequence). As DNA, the CDR3 is TGTGCCAGCAGTTACCCGAGTGGGACTGAAGCTTTCTTT. Its translation: CASSYPSGTEAFF.

In regard to this clone: The junction and the germline gene differ at one end; a read error may be behind it. The J gene is TRBJ1-3, the V gene TRBV7-9, with D hard to call. The CDR3 length is 12 residues. Germline CDR1 is SEHNR and CDR2 is FQNEAQ (reference sequence). Written as DNA, the CDR3 is TGTGCCAGCAGCTTAGAGGCCCAGGCCCGGGATTTT. It encodes CASSLEAQARDF.

The chain recombines TRBV9 with TRBJ2-2; D unclear. V lost 3 bases and J lost 1, with 4 bases in between. This CDR3 region has 13 residues. Germline V gene lookup returns CDR1 SGDLS and CDR2 YYNGEE. The CDR3 DNA sequence: TGTGCCAGCAGCGCAGGGAACACCGGGGAGCTGTTTTTT. Protein: CASSAGNTGELFF.

The chain recombines TRBV3-1 (or the pseudogene TRBV3-2) with TRBJ1-2; 8 nucleotides align to TRBD1. This CDR3 has 14 amino acids. In germline, CDR1 is LGHDT, CDR2 YNNKEL (reference sequence). The V and J ends lost 4 bases and 4 bases, in that order; junction bases with no gene match: 5. CDR3 region: CASSLGQGSYGYTF. The DNA for the CDR3 is TGTGCCAGCAGCCTTGGACAGGGCTCCTATGGCTACACCTTC.

The V and J genes are TRBV7-9 and TRBJ2-5; 8 nucleotides align to TRBD1. The V gene's germline CDR1 is SEHNR and CDR2 FQNEAQ (reference sequence). Trimming cost V 4 bases and J 0 bases; bases outside gene matches: 7. The CDR3 covers 16 residues. The CDR3 loop reads CASSYQGALYQETQYF. The CDR3 coding sequence is TGTGCCAGCAGCTACCAGGGGGCCCTGTACCAAGAGACCCAGTACTTC.

The chain carries TRBV6-6 and TRBJ1-1, with D perhaps TRBD1 (6 bases). The CDR3 covers 14 residues. Germline V gene data show CDR1 as MNHNY and CDR2 as SVGAGI (reference sequence). The ends were cut back, 8 bases at V and 7 bases at J, with 20 bases in the middle. CDR3 in amino acids: CASLLEQGQGEAFF. The CDR3 nucleotides are TGTGCCAGCTTATTGGAACAGGGTCAAGGTGAAGCTTTCTTT.

This chain joins TRBV28 and TRBJ1-3, with D perhaps matching TRBD1 (6 bases). This CDR3 contains 15 residues. With 7 bases removed from V and 0 bases from J, the gap between germline ends came to 13 bases. The germline gives CDR1 MDHEN, CDR2 SYDVKM. CDR3 nucleotide sequence: TGTGCCAGCACCCCAGGGGCTACCTCTGGAAACACCATATATTTT. It codes for CASTPGATSGNTIYF.

This sequence joins TRBV27 and TRBJ1-2; weak D call: TRBD1 (6 bases). The CDR3 runs 18 residues. The germline gives CDR1 MNHEY, CDR2 SMNVEV (reference sequence). V was cut by 6 bases and J by 4 bases, with 27 bases left in between. CDR3 DNA: TGTGCCAGCAGCCGAGCCGCCTATACCTCGGGACACTTCTATGGCTACACCTTC. Its protein is CASSRAAYTSGHFYGYTF.

The chain is built from TRBV2 and TRBJ2-2; TRBD1 aligns across 7 bases. J gave up 0 bases and V 6 bases, and 4 bases lay outside the gene matches. The CDR3 consists of 15 residues. CDR1 SNHLY and CDR2 FYNNEI come from the germline V gene. CDR3 residues: CASRQGQANTGELFF. The CDR3 region has the DNA TGTGCCAGCAGGCAAGGACAGGCGAACACCGGGGAGCTGTTTTTT.

The J gene is TRBJ1-6, the V gene TRBV15, with 7 bases matching TRBD1. The CDR3 covers 16 residues. V dropped 7 bases and J dropped 6; count of bases not matched to a gene: 12. Germline assignment: CDR1 LNHNV and CDR2 YYDKDF (reference sequence). The CDR3 loop is CATNRGKGAGNSPLHF. The CDR3 DNA is TGTGCCACCAACCGAGGAAAGGGGGCGGGTAATTCACCCCTCCACTTT.

The chain is built from TRBV5-8 and TRBJ1-5; 9 bases agree with TRBD1. The CDR3 length is 15 residues. The germline gives CDR1 SGHTS, CDR2 YDEGEE. V dropped 6 bases and J dropped 1; count of bases not matched to a gene: 5. CDR3: CASIGTGKSNQPQHF. The CDR3 DNA is TGTGCCAGCATCGGGACAGGGAAGAGCAATCAGCCCCAGCATTTT.

The rearrangement links TRBV29-1 to TRBJ2-7; 7 nucleotides line up with TRBD2. The CDR3 is made up of 15 amino acids. Germline loops: CDR1 SQVTM, CDR2 ANQGSEA. Trimming cost V 4 bases and J 7 bases; bases outside gene matches: 16. CDR3 sequence reads: CSVGWEGSSVGEQYF. CDR3 DNA sequence: TGCAGCGTTGGGTGGGAGGGATCCTCTGTGGGGGAGCAGTACTTC.

V usage is TRBV18 and J usage is TRBJ1-5, with D unresolved. CDR3 size: 17 residues. V lost 3 bases, J lost 2 bases, and 17 bases lay in between. Germline CDR1 is KGHSH and CDR2 is LQKENI. The CDR3 here is CASSPYHEGLGNQPQHF. CDR3 bases: TGTGCCAGCTCACCGTATCATGAAGGACTGGGCAATCAGCCCCAGCATTTT. Together with reference TRBV18 and TRBJ1-5, the CDR3 gives the full variable domain: NAGVMQNPRHLVRRRGQEARLRCSPMKGHSHVYWYRQLPEEGLKFMVYLQKENIIDESGMPKERFSAEFPKEGPSILRIQQVVRGDSAAYFCASSPYHEGLGNQPQHFGDGTRLSIL.